This TCR beta chain stems from a study of early T cells in non-severe SARS-CoV-2 infection. TCRdb reanalysed the 5' RACE reads using MiXCR and keeps one entry per CDR3 protein. The sample holds over 90,000 distinct CDR3 sequences, more than 10% seen once. This clonotype was found many times. The sequencing here drew on whole blood, taken at baseline. The clonotype comes from an adult who was a healthcare worker with PCR-confirmed SARS-CoV-2 infection or an uninfected control (not recorded which).

Here the CDR3 reads CASSLDSIFRGLLFF. DNA of the CDR3: TGCGCCAGCAGCTTGGACTCAATTTTTCGGGGGTTGCTGTTTTTT. The chain couples TRBV5-1 to TRBJ1-4; tentatively, D is TRBD1 (5 bases). Germline values: CDR1 SGHRS, CDR2 YFSETQ. Trimming stripped 0 bases from V and 14 bases from J, with 20 bases between. The CDR3 extends over 15 amino acids.